Sequencing of this TCR beta chain was carried out in a study of identifying expanded T cells in peripheral blood. The CDR3 extends over 15 amino acids. Germline CDR1 is LGHNA and CDR2 is YSLEER. V lost 3 bases and J lost 0, with 12 bases in between. Using immunoSEQ multiplex PCR, the repertoire was profiled, and TCRdb retains in-frame clones only, with some absent. Among approximately 50,000 clones, roughly 80% were seen once, and the ten largest hold around 15%. Within the sample, this clone is medium-sized (0.01 to 0.1%). Distinct nucleotide sequences in the sample also encode this CDR3. The V call is TRBV4-3, the J call TRBJ2-7; the D is unclear. Sequenced material: blood. The sequence came from a person between 18 and 75 years old in good health. CDR3 nucleotides: TGCGCCAGCAGCCAGCAGAGGACGGGCTCCTACGAGCAGTACTTC. Translating gives CASSQQRTGSYEQYF.